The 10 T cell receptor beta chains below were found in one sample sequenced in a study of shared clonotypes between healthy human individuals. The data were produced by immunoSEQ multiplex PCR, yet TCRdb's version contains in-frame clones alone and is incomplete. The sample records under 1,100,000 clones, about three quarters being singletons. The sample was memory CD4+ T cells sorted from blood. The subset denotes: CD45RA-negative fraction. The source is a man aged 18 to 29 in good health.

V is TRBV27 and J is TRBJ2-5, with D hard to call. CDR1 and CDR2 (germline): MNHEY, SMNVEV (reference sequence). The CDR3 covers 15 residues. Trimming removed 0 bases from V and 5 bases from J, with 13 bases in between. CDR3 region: CASSLSGRSWETQYF. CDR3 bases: TGTGCCAGCAGTTTATCCGGACGTAGTTGGGAGACCCAGTACTTC.

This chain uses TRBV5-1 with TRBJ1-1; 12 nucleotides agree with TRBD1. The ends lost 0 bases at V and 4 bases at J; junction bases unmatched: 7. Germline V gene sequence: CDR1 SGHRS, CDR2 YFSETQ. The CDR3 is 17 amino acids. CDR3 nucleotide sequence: TGCGCCAGCAGCTTGGGGGGACAGGGGGCCGTGGGCACTGAAGCTTTCTTT. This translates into CASSLGGQGAVGTEAFF.

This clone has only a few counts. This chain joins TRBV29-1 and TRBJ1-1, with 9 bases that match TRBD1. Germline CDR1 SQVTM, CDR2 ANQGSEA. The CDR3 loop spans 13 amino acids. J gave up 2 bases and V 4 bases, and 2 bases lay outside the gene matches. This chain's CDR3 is CSVGGQGNTEAFF. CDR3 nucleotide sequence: TGCAGCGTTGGGGGACAGGGAAACACTGAAGCTTTCTTT.

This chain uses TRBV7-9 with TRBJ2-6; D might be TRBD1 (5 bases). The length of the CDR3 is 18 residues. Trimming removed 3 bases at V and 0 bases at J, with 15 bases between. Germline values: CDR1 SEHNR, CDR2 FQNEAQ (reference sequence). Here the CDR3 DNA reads TGTGCCAGCAGCTTTACCCAGGGTATCGCCTCTGGGGCCAACGTCCTGACTTTC. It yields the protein CASSFTQGIASGANVLTF.

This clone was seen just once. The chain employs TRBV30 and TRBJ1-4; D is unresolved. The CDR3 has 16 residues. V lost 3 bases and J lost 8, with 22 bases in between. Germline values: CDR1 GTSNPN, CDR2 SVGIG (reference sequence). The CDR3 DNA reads TGTGCCTGGAGAGCCTCGGTTGGGGTGAGGAACGAAAAACTGTTTTTT. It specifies CAWRASVGVRNEKLFF.

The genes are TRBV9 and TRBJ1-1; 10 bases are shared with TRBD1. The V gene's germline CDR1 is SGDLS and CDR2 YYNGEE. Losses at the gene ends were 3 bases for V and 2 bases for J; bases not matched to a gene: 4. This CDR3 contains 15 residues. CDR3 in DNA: TGTGCCAGCAGCGCAGGGGACAGGGGAAACACTGAAGCTTTCTTT. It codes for CASSAGDRGNTEAFF.

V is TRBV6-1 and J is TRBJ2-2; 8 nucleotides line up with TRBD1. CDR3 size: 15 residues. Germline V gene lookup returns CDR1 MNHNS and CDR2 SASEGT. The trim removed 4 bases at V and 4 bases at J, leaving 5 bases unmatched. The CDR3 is CASSGARGRTGELFF. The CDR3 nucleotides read TGTGCCAGCAGTGGAGCCAGGGGGCGCACCGGGGAGCTGTTTTTT.

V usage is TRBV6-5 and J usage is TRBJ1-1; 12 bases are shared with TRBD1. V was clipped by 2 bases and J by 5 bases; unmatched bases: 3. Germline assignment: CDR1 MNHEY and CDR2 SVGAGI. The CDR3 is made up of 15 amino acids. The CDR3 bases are TGTGCCAGCAGTTACGGGACAGGGGGCGGAACTGAAGCTTTCTTT. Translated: CASSYGTGGGTEAFF.

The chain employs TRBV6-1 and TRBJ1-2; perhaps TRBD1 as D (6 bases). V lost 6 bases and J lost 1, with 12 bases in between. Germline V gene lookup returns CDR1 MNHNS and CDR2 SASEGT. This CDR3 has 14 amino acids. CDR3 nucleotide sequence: TGTGCCAGCAGGGCCCGGACAGATAACTATGGCTACACCTTC. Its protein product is CASRARTDNYGYTF.

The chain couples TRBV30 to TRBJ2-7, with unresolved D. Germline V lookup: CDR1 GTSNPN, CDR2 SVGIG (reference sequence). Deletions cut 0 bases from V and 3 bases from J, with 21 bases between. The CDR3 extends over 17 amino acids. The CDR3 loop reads CAWSVGPSRLPDYEQYF. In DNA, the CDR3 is TGTGCCTGGAGTGTTGGTCCATCGAGGCTCCCCGACTACGAGCAGTACTTC.